Shown below are 8 T cell receptor beta chains from a single sample sequenced in a study of shared clonotypes between healthy human individuals. The method was immunoSEQ multiplex PCR; TCRdb's version includes in-frame clones alone and lacks a portion of them. The sample yields fewer than 2.5 million clones, under 95% seen once. The sample consisted of naive CD4+ T cells from PBMCs. Subset specified: CD45RA+ positively selected. The receptors were gathered from a man aged 18 to 29 in good health. Some clones in this sample may be carry-over from other donors' samples.

In its sample, this clone was seen once. The rearrangement links TRBV4-1 to TRBJ2-1; TRBD1 matches 8 bases. This CDR3 contains 19 residues. Germline-derived CDR1 and CDR2 are MGHRA and YSYEKL. Trimming cost V 4 bases and J 5 bases; bases outside gene matches: 19. Here the CDR3 reads CASSRTQSSGQGKDNEQFF. DNA of the CDR3: TGCGCCAGCAGCCGTACACAGTCTTCAGGACAGGGTAAGGACAATGAGCAGTTCTTC.

V is TRBV19 and J is TRBJ2-1; 12 bases agree with TRBD2. V lost 3 bases to trimming and J lost 8 bases; unmatched junction nucleotides: 5. Germline V gene data show CDR1 as LNHDA and CDR2 as SQIVND (reference sequence). The CDR3 sequence is 15 residues long. The CDR3 DNA is TGTGCCAGTAGTATCCCCGGACTAGCGGGATATGAGCAGTTCTTC. Translation gives CASSIPGLAGYEQFF.

The chain joins TRBV11-2 to TRBJ2-3; D ambiguous. Germline loops: CDR1 SGHAT, CDR2 FQNNGV. V was trimmed by 1 base and J by 4 bases, leaving 9 bases between them. The CDR3 is 14 amino acids. CDR3 nucleotide sequence: TGTGCCAGCAGCTTAGGGACCACCTCAGATACGCAGTATTTT. This gives the protein CASSLGTTSDTQYF.

J is TRBJ1-1 and V is TRBV7-2; D is perhaps TRBD1 (5 bases). This CDR3 has 14 amino acids. Between the trimmed V and J ends, which lost 4 bases and 6 bases, there was a span of 15 bases. CDR1 SGHTA and CDR2 FQGNSA come from the germline V gene. The CDR3 sequence is CASSSGGAWAEAFF. CDR3 nucleotide sequence: TGTGCCAGCAGCTCGGGGGGAGCCTGGGCTGAAGCTTTCTTT.

CDR3 DNA: TGTGCCATCACCAGGACAGGGGCTGACGAGCAGTACTTC. It encodes CAITRTGADEQYF. V and J are TRBV10-3 and TRBJ2-7, with 9 bases that match TRBD1. With V trimmed by 7 bases and J by 5 bases, 6 bases remained unmatched. Germline CDR1 and CDR2: ENHRY and SYGVKD. The CDR3 has 13 residues.

The CDR3 coding sequence is TGCGCCAGCAGCCAAGAGTACGGGGGTTCGGGGGAGACCCAGTACTTC. Its protein is CASSQEYGGSGETQYF. This chain connects TRBV4-1 to TRBJ2-5; D may be TRBD2 (6 bases). The CDR3 has 16 amino acids. Germline loops: CDR1 MGHRA, CDR2 YSYEKL. Trimming cost V 0 bases and J 5 bases, with 16 bases left between them.

This clone was observed once. This sequence joins TRBV15 and TRBJ1-1; 7 bases align to TRBD1. Looked up from germline, CDR1 is LNHNV and CDR2 is YYDKDF (reference sequence). There are 14 residues in the CDR3. J lost 2 bases, V lost 7 bases, and 7 bases had no gene match. The CDR3 region has the DNA TGTGCCACCACAAGCGACAGGGCAAACACTGAAGCTTTCTTT. Translated, it gives CATTSDRANTEAFF.

The chain is built from TRBV10-3 and TRBJ2-1; TRBD2 aligns across 7 bases. Germline-derived CDR1 and CDR2 are ENHRY and SYGVKD. The trim removed 2 bases at V and 6 bases at J, leaving 10 bases unmatched. This CDR3 contains 16 residues. CDR3 region: CAISEVDSGSGNEQFF. As DNA, the CDR3 is TGTGCCATCAGTGAGGTGGATAGCGGGTCAGGCAATGAGCAGTTCTTC.